The 17 T cell receptor beta chains below come from one sample, sequenced in a study of neurological immune-mediated disorders. TCRdb redid the calling of the 5' RACE reads with MiXCR, one entry per CDR3 protein. Altogether around 46,000 distinct CDR3 sequences are present, around 4% being singletons, with the ten largest covering roughly 5.6%. Sequenced material: PBMCs. The receptors derive from a woman between 55 and 75 years old with multiple sclerosis.

The sample holds many counts of this clonotype. V and J are TRBV4-3 and TRBJ2-2; 11 nucleotides match TRBD2. This CDR3 is 18 amino acids long. Germline V gene sequence: CDR1 LGHNA, CDR2 YSLEER. Trimming at V came to 0 bases and at J to 3 bases, leaving 6 bases not matched to a gene. CDR3 in DNA: TGCGCCAGCAGCCAAGACCTCGGGACTAGCGGTTACACCGGGGAGCTGTTTTTT. Translating gives CASSQDLGTSGYTGELFF.

The sample holds many counts of this clonotype. This chain links TRBV20-1 with TRBJ2-7; 7 nucleotides agree with TRBD2. Trimming took 0 bases from V and 5 from J; bases not matched to a gene: 10. This CDR3 is 15 amino acids long. Per germline, CDR1 DFQATT and CDR2 SNEGSKA (reference sequence). The DNA for the CDR3 is TGCAGTGCTAGAGATCAGGCGGGGGATGGTGACGAGCAGTACTTC. Translation: CSARDQAGDGDEQYF.

The V gene is TRBV2, the J gene TRBJ2-1, with D perhaps being TRBD1 or TRBD2 (5 bases each). The CDR3 covers 16 residues. The germline V gene has CDR1 SNHLY and CDR2 FYNNEI. The V and J ends lost 6 bases and 0 bases respectively, with 15 bases between them. CDR3 protein: CASRKGRTSSYNEQFF. The CDR3 bases are TGTGCCAGCAGAAAGGGACGGACGTCCTCCTACAATGAGCAGTTCTTC.

In its sample, this clonotype was seen many times. This sequence joins TRBV9 and TRBJ1-4; no definite D call. In germline, CDR1 is SGDLS, CDR2 YYNGEE. The CDR3 covers 16 residues. V was cut by 0 bases and J by 7 bases, with 16 bases left in between. This chain's CDR3 is CASSVGGVPGSEKLFF. CDR3 nucleotide sequence: TGTGCCAGCAGCGTAGGAGGAGTCCCGGGGAGTGAAAAACTGTTTTTT.

This clonotype was recorded at least ten times. CDR3 sequence: CASSQGTDLLVYTF. Written as DNA, the CDR3 is TGTGCCAGCAGCCAAGGGACAGACCTTTTAGTCTACACCTTC. The genes are TRBV4-2 and TRBJ1-2; a possible D gene is TRBD1 (6 bases). V lost 1 base and J lost 10, with 16 bases in between. Germline CDR1 LGHNA, CDR2 YNFKEQ. The CDR3 runs 14 residues.

This clonotype was seen repeatedly, ten times or more. J is TRBJ2-1 and V is TRBV5-1; no reliable D call. V lost 1 base, J lost 5 bases, and 10 bases lay in between. There are 14 residues in the CDR3. Germline CDR1 SGHRS, CDR2 YFSETQ. In DNA, the CDR3 is TGCGCCAGCAGCTTGTTTAGCCCTAACAATGAGCAGTTCTTC. Its protein is CASSLFSPNNEQFF.

In its sample, this clonotype was seen a few times. The chain is built from TRBV7-6 and TRBJ2-1, with D hard to call. The V end was cut by 3 bases, the J end by 4 bases, with 13 bases between. The CDR3 has 15 residues. CDR1 and CDR2 from the germline V gene are SGHVS and FNYEAQ. CDR3 nucleotides: TGTGCCAGCAGCTTGACAACCTCTATTTACAATGAGCAGTTCTTC. Translating it yields CASSLTTSIYNEQFF.

This clonotype has only a few counts. V is TRBV3-1 and J is TRBJ2-3; 7 bases match TRBD1. The CDR3 consists of 15 residues. The V segment lost 5 bases and the J segment 3 bases; nucleotides outside the gene matches: 8. CDR1 is LGHDT and CDR2 is YNNKEL in the germline V gene (reference sequence). The CDR3 here is CASSSQGVKTDTQYF. The CDR3 DNA follows: TGTGCCAGCAGCTCCCAGGGGGTTAAGACAGATACGCAGTATTTT.

This clonotype was counted at least ten times. The CDR3 here is CAIKDGGAAEAFF. The CDR3 DNA reads as TGTGCCATCAAGGACGGGGGGGCGGCTGAAGCTTTCTTT. The chain carries TRBV10-3 and TRBJ1-1; weak D call: TRBD1 (6 bases). Trimming left V 7 bases short and J 6 bases short, with 15 bases between. The germline V gene encodes CDR1 ENHRY and CDR2 SYGVKD. The CDR3 is 13 amino acids.

This clonotype was recorded at least ten times. The J gene is TRBJ2-3, the V gene TRBV5-8, with D possibly TRBD1 on 5 matching bases. CDR1 SGHTS and CDR2 YDEGEE come from the germline V gene. The CDR3 length is 15 residues. V dropped 0 bases and J dropped 3 bases, with 11 bases sitting between them. The DNA of the CDR3 is TGTGCCAGCAGCTTGGTTACAGGTTATACAGATACGCAGTATTTT. Its protein product is CASSLVTGYTDTQYF. Looking up the rest from reference TRBV5-8 and TRBJ2-3 gives the full variable domain: EAGVTQSPTHLIKTRGQQATLRCSPISGHTSVYWYQQALGLGLQFLLWYDEGEERNRGNFPPRFSGRQFPNYSSELNVNALELEDSALYLCASSLVTGYTDTQYFGPGTRLTVL.

The J gene is TRBJ2-3, the V gene TRBV4-3; D call uncertain. The V and J ends lost 1 base and 0 bases respectively, with 8 bases between them. There are 15 residues in the CDR3. Germline assignment: CDR1 LGHNA and CDR2 YSLEER. As DNA, the CDR3 is TGCGCCAGCAGCCAAGGGGTCTTTAGCACAGATACGCAGTATTTT. The encoded protein is CASSQGVFSTDTQYF.

This clonotype came up many times. A junction boundary mismatches the germline segment, possibly from a read error. V gene TRBV5-4 combines with J gene TRBJ1-5, with no clear D. Germline V gives CDR1 SGHNT, CDR2 YYREEE (reference sequence). The CDR3 has 12 amino acids. CDR3 in amino acids: CASSYNNQPQNF. CDR3 DNA sequence: TGTGCCAGCAGCTACAACAATCAGCCCCAGAATTTT.

This clonotype was observed at least ten times. The rearrangement uses TRBV29-1 and TRBJ2-1; 11 bases line up with TRBD2. The germline CDR1 and CDR2 sequences are SQVTM and ANQGSEA. V lost 7 bases to trimming and J lost 3 bases; unmatched junction nucleotides: 5. The CDR3 length is 14 residues. In DNA, the CDR3 is TGCAGCGCCTCCGGGACTAGCGGCTACAATGAGCAGTTCTTC. Translation gives CSASGTSGYNEQFF.

This clonotype showed up many times. The J gene is TRBJ1-2, the V gene TRBV2; D unclear. The V and J ends lost 2 bases and 7 bases respectively, with 8 bases between them. The CDR3 contains 12 residues. Per the germline V gene, CDR1 is SNHLY and CDR2 is FYNNEI. The CDR3 nucleotides are TGTGCCAGCAGTGAACGGGGAGGTGGCTACACCTTC. Translation: CASSERGGGYTF.

This clonotype has a handful of counts. The V and J genes are TRBV20-1 and TRBJ2-1; TRBD2 matches 9 bases. This CDR3 has 14 amino acids. Trimming at V came to 6 bases and at J to 6 bases, leaving 9 bases not matched to a gene. Per the germline V gene, CDR1 is DFQATT and CDR2 is SNEGSKA (reference sequence). For the CDR3, the DNA is TGCAGTGCGAGGGGGACTAGCTTATTCAATGAGCAGTTCTTC. This translates into CSARGTSLFNEQFF.

This clonotype has ten or more counts. This chain uses TRBV12-3 or TRBV12-4 with TRBJ2-1; maybe TRBD1 (5 bases). The ends were cut back, 3 bases at V and 12 bases at J, with 12 bases in the middle. The CDR3 loop spans 12 amino acids. The CDR3 DNA follows: TGTGCCAGCAGTTTCATGCAGGGCGGGCAGTTCTTC. Residues: CASSFMQGGQFF.

This clonotype was counted at least ten times. J is TRBJ1-1 and V is TRBV20-1, with D unclear. This CDR3 has 14 residues. Trimming took off 0 bases at V and 8 bases at J, with 16 bases between the two ends. CDR1 and CDR2 (germline): DFQATT, SNEGSKA (reference sequence). The CDR3 loop reads CSARDQQRLSEAFF. The CDR3 DNA reads as TGCAGTGCTAGAGATCAACAGCGCCTATCCGAAGCTTTCTTT.